The subject of this entry is one T cell receptor beta chain. Its matching antigen is unknown. TCRdb reprocessed the 5' RACE reads and stores each CDR3 protein as one record, lacking DNA. The listing records 150,000 to 200,000 distinct CDR3 sequences. Per donor, 2.5 ml of blood was collected and frozen. This sample stems from a study of monozygotic twins with inflammatory bowel disease. General study results and limits: In the analysis, different T cell subtypes could not be told apart. Patient repertoires may have gained variability from differing immunosuppressive treatments. Twins with IBD had fewer clonotypes in common with others than healthy twins, particularly during disease activity.

The germline V gene encodes CDR1 GTSNPN and CDR2 SVGIG (reference sequence). CDR3 length: 13 amino acids. The chain links TRBV30 to TRBJ2-5. The sequenced sample consisted of blood. The receptor comes from a human donor with ulcerative colitis or Crohn's disease, or a healthy co-twin of an affected twin (not recorded which). CDR3 in amino acids: CAWSDDHQETQYF.